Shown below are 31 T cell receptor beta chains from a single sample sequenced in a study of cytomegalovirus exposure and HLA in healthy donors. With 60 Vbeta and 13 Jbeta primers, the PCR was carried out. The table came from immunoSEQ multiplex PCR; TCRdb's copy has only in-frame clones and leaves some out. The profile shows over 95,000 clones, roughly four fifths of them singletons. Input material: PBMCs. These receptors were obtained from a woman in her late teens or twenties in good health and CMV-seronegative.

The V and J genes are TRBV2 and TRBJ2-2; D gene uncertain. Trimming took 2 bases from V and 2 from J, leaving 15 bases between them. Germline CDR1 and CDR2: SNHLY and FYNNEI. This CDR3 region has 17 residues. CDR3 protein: CASSEWLLGSNTGELFF. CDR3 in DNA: TGTGCCAGCAGTGAATGGCTGCTAGGATCAAACACCGGGGAGCTGTTTTTT.

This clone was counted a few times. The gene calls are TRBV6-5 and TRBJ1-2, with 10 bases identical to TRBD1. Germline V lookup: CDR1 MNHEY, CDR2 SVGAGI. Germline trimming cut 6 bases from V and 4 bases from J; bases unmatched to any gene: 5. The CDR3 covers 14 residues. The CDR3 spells CASRNRDRGYGYTF. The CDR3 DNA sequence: TGTGCCAGCAGGAACCGGGACAGGGGCTATGGCTACACCTTC.

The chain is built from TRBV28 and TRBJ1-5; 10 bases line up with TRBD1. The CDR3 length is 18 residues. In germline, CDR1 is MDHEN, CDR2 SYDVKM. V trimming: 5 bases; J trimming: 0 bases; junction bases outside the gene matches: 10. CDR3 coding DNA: TGTGCCAGCAGTAGCCCGGGACAGGGGCGTTATAGCAATCAGCCCCAGCATTTT. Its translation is CASSSPGQGRYSNQPQHF.

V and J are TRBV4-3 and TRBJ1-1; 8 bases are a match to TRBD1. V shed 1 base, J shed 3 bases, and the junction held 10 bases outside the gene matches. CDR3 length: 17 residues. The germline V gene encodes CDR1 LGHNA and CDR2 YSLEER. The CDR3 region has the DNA TGCGCCAGCAGCCAAGGGCCAGGGGGCGCAATGGACACTGAAGCTTTCTTT. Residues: CASSQGPGGAMDTEAFF.

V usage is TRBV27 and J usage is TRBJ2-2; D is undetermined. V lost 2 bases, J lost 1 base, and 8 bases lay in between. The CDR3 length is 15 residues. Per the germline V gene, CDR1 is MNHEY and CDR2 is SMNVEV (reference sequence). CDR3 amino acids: CASSLLGENTGELFF. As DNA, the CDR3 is TGTGCCAGCAGTTTACTGGGCGAGAACACCGGGGAGCTGTTTTTT.

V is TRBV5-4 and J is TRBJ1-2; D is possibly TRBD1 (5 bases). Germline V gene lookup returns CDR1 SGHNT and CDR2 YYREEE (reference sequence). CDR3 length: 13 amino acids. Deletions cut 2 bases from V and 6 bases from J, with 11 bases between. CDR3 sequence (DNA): TGTGCCAGCAGCTTTGGCAGGGTCGATGGCTACACCTTC. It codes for CASSFGRVDGYTF.

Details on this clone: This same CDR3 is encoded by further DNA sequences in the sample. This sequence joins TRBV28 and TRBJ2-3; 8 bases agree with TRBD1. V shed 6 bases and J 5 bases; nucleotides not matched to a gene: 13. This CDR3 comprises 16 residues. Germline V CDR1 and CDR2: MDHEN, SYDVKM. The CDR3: CASSRRRDRRRDTQYF. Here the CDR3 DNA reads TGTGCCAGCAGCCGGCGCCGGGACAGGAGAAGAGATACGCAGTATTTT.

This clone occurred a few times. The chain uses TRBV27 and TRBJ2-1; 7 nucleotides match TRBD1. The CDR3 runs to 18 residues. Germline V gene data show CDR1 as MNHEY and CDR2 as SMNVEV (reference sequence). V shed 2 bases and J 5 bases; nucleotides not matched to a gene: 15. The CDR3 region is CASSLRIDRDRRHNEQFF. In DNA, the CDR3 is TGTGCCAGCAGTTTACGAATAGACCGGGACAGACGCCACAATGAGCAGTTCTTC.

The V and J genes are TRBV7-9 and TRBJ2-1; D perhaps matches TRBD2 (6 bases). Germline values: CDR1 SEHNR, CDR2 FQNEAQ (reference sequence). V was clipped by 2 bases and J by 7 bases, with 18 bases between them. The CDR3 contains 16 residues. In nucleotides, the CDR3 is TGTGCCAGCAGCTTAAAGATATTGGCGGGAACGAATGAGCAGTTCTTC. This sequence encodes CASSLKILAGTNEQFF.

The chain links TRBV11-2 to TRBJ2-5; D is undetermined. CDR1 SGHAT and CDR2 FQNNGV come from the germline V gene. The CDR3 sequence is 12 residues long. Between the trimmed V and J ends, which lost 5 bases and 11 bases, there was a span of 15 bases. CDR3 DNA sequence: TGTGCCAGCAGCCCATCTGGTCCGGAGCAGTACTTC. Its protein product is CASSPSGPEQYF.

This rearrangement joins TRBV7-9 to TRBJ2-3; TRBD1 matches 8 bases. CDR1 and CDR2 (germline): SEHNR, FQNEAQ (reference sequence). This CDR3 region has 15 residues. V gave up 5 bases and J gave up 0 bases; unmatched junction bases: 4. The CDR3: CASSPGQVSTDTQYF. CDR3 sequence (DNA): TGTGCCAGCAGCCCGGGACAGGTTAGCACAGATACGCAGTATTTT.

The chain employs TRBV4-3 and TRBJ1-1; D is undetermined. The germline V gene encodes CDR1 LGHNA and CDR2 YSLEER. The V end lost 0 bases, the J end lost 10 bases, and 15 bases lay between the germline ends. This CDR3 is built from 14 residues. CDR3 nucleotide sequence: TGCGCCAGCAGCCAAGATCGTTTTTACAGCGGAGCTTTCTTT. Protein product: CASSQDRFYSGAFF.

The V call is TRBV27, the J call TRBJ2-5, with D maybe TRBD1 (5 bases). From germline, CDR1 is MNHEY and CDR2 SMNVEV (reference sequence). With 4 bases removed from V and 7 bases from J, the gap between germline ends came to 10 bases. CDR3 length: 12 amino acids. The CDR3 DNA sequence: TGTGCCAGCAGTTGTGGGGCGTGGACCCAGTACTTC. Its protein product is CASSCGAWTQYF.

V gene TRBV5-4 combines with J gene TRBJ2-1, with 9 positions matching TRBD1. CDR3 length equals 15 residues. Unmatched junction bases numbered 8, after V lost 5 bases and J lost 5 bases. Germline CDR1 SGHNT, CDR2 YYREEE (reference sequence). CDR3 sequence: CASSYRQGVNNEQFF. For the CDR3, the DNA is TGTGCCAGCAGTTACAGACAGGGGGTGAACAATGAGCAGTTCTTC. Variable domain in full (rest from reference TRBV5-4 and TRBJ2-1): ETGVTQSPTHLIKTRGQQVTLRCSSQSGHNTVSWYQQALGQGPQFIFQYYREEENGRGNFPPRFSGLQFPNYSSELNVNALELDDSALYLCASSYRQGVNNEQFFGPGTRLTVL.

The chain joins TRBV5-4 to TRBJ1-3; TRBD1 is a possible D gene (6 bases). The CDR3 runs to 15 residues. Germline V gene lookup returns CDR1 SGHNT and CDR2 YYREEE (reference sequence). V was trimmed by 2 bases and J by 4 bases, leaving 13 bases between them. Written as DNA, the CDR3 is TGTGCCAGCAGCTTAGGGGGGGCGTTCGGAAACACCATATATTTT. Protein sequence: CASSLGGAFGNTIYF.

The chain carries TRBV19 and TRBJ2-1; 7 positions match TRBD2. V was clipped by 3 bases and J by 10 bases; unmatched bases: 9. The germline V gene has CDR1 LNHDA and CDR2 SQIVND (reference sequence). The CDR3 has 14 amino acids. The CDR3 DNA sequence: TGTGCCAGTAGTATCGGACGGGGGGAAGGGGAGCAGTTCTTC. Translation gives CASSIGRGEGEQFF.

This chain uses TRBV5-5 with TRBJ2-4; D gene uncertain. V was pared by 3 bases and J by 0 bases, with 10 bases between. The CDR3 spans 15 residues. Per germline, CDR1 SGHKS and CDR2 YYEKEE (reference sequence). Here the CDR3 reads CASSWQTLAKNIQYF. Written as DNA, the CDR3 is TGTGCCAGCAGCTGGCAGACTCTAGCCAAAAACATTCAGTACTTC.

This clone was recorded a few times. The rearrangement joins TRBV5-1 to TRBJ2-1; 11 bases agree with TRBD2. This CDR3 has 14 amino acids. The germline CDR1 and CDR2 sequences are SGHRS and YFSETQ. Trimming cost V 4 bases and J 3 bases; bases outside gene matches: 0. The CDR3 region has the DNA TGCGCCAGCAGCGGGACTAGCGGCTACAATGAGCAGTTCTTC. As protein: CASSGTSGYNEQFF.

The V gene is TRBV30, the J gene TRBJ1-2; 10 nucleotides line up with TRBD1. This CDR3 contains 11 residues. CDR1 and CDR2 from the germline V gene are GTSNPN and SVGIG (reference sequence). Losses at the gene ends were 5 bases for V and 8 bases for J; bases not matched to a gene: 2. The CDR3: CAWGQGGGYTF. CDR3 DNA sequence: TGTGCCTGGGGACAGGGGGGAGGCTACACCTTC.

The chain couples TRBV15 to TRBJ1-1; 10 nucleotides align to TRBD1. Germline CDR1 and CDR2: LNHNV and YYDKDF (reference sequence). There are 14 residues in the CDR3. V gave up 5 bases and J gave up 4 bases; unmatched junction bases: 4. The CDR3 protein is CATSGDRGSTEAFF. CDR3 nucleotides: TGTGCCACCAGCGGGGACAGGGGATCCACTGAAGCTTTCTTT.

The CDR3 region has the DNA TGCGCCAGCAGCTTGGGCAGGGTCCCCTCTGGAAACACCATATATTTT. Translation: CASSLGRVPSGNTIYF. The J gene is TRBJ1-3, the V gene TRBV5-1; D is perhaps TRBD1 (5 bases). Trimming shortened V by 0 bases and J by 0 bases, and 10 bases separated the two germline ends. The V gene's germline CDR1 is SGHRS and CDR2 YFSETQ. The CDR3 is 16 amino acids.

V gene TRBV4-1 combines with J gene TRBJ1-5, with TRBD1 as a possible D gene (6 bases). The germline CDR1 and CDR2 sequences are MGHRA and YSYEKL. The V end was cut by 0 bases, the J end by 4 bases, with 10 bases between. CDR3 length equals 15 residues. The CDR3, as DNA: TGCGCCAGCAGCCAAGATTTCCAGGGGAATCAGCCCCAGCATTTT. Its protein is CASSQDFQGNQPQHF.

As DNA, the CDR3 is TGTGCCGGCGCCGGGACTAGCGGCACAGATACGCAGTATTTT. Encoded protein: CAGAGTSGTDTQYF. The genes are TRBV7-2 and TRBJ2-3, with TRBD2 identical over 10 bases. The germline CDR1 and CDR2 sequences are SGHTA and FQGNSA. The V gene end was trimmed by 11 bases and the J gene end by 1 base; junction bases not matched to a gene: 6. The CDR3 length is 14 residues.

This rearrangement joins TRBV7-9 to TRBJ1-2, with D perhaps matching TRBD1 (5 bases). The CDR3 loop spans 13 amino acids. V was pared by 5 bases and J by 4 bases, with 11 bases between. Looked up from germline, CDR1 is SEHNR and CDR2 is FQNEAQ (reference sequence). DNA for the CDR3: TGTGCCAGCAGCCCTACAGGATCCTATGGCTACACCTTC. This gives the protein CASSPTGSYGYTF. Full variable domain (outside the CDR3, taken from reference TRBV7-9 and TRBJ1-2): DTGVSQNPRHKITKRGQNVTFRCDPISEHNRLYWYRQTLGQGPEFLTYFQNEAQLEKSRLLSDRFSAERPKGSFSTLEIQRTEQGDSAMYLCASSPTGSYGYTFGSGTRLTVV.

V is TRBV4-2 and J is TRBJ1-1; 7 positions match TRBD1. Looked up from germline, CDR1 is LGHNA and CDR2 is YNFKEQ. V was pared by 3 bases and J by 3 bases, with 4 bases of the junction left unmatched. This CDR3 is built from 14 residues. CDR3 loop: CASSHKTGDTEAFF. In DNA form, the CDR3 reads TGTGCCAGCAGCCATAAAACAGGGGACACTGAAGCTTTCTTT.

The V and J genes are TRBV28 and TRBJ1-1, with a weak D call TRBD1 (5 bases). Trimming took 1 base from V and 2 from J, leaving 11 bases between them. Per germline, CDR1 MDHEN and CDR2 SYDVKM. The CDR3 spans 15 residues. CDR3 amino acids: CASSLSAGPNTEAFF. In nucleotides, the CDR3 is TGTGCCAGCAGTTTATCGGCAGGGCCTAACACTGAAGCTTTCTTT.

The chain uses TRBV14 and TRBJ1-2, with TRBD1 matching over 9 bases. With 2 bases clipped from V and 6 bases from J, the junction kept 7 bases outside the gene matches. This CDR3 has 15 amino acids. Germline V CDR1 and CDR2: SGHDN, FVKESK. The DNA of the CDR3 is TGTGCCAGCAGCCAACGGACAGGGGAGAACCATGGCTACACCTTC. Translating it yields CASSQRTGENHGYTF.

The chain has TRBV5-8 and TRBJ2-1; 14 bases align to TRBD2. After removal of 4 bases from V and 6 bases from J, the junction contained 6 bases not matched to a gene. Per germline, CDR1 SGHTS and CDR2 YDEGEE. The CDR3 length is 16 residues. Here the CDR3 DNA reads TGTGCCAGCAGCCCAGAGACTAGCGGGAGGGCCAATGAGCAGTTCTTC. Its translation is CASSPETSGRANEQFF.

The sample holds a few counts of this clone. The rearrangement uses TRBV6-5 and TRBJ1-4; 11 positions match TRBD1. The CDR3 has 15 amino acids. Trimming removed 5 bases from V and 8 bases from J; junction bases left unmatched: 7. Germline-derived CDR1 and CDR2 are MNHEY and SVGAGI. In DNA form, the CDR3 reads TGTGCCAGCAGTCCCAGGGGGGACAGGGGGGAAAAACTGTTTTTT. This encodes CASSPRGDRGEKLFF.

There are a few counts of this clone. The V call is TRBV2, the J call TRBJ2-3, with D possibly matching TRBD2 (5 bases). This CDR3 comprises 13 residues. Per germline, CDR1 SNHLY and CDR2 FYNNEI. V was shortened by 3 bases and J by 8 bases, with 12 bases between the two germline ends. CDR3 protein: CASSDVGSVTQYF. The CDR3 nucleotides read TGTGCCAGCAGTGATGTGGGGAGCGTTACGCAGTATTTT.

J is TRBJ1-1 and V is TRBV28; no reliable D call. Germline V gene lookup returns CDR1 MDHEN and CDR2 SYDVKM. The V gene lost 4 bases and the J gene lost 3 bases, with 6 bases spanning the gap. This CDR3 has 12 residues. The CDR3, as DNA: TGTGCCAGCAGTTACACGTACACTGAAGCTTTCTTT. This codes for CASSYTYTEAFF.